This TCR beta chain was found in a study of low-dose radiotherapy and immunotherapy resistance in tumors. This clonotype was seen once. A single base separates this from a much larger clone, so it may be a read error. Noted time point: before trial treatment. The donors, trial participants, received nivolumab, ipilimumab, aspirin, low-dose cyclophosphamide and low-dose radiotherapy. TRAV- and TRBV-specific primers primed first-strand cDNA, covering alpha and beta chains. TCRs underwent roughly 19 PCR cycles of amplification with a constant-region primer and V-primer adapter. MiXCR, applied by TCRdb to the reads, yields one record per CDR3 protein. Among around 80,000 distinct CDR3 sequences listed, 18% were seen once. The sample here was PBMCs, taken before treatment. The source is a male donor with prostate cancer.

The CDR3 here is CAWSRGGNYRYTF. For the CDR3, the DNA is TGTGCCTGGAGTCGAGGGGGTAACTATCGCTACACCTTC. This rearrangement joins TRBV30 to TRBJ1-2, with a weak D call TRBD1 (6 bases). The CDR3 is 13 amino acids. CDR1 and CDR2 (germline): GTSNPN, SVGIG (reference sequence).